This TCR beta chain was retrieved from a study of cytomegalovirus exposure and HLA in healthy donors. 60 Vbeta and 13 Jbeta primers were used in PCR. Produced via immunoSEQ multiplex PCR; TCRdb's table is partial and in-frame only. The table counts about 170,000 clones; approximately 0.82% lies in the top ten. Trimming removed 4 bases from V and 7 bases from J, with 19 bases in between. Germline V lookup: CDR1 SGHVS, CDR2 FQNEAQ. The CDR3 runs 16 residues. The clonotype comes from a woman aged 18-35 years in good health and CMV-seropositive. Sequences were obtained from PBMCs. The rearrangement uses TRBV7-8 and TRBJ1-4; weak D call: TRBD1 (6 bases). The CDR3 bases are TGTGCCAGCAGCTGGGGGCCCGGGTCAGACCCTGAAAAACTGTTTTTT. This gives the protein CASSWGPGSDPEKLFF.